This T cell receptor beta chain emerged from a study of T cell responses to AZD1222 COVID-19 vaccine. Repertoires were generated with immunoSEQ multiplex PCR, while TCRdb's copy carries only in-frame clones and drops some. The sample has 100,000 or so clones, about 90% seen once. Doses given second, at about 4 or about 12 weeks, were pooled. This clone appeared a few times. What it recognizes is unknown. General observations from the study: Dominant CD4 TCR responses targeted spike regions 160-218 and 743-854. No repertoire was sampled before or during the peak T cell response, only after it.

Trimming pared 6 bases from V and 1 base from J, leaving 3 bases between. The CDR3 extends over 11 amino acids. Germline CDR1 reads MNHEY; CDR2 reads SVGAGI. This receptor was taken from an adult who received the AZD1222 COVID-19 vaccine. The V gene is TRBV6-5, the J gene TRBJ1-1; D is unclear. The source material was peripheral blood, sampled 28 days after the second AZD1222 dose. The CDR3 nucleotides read TGTGCCAGCAGAGAGAACACTGAAGCTTTCTTT. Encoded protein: CASRENTEAFF.